This TCR beta chain was retrieved from a study of blood T cell repertoires in COVID-19. In the study overall: There were acute and convalescent COVID-19 samples, and they came from the United States, Italy and Spain. T cells, B-cell-depleted T cells, or PBMCs provided the cDNA or gDNA that served as material.

In the original workflow: For nucleated cells, counts were estimated from reference gene primer amplification. TCRdb keeps only in-frame clones here, not all; method: immunoSEQ multiplex PCR. D and trimming were read from the DNA, whereas the V and J calls and clone size are those reported in that table. The table includes over 45,000 clones, about 77% detected once. After removal of 6 bases from V and 5 bases from J, the junction contained 6 bases not matched to a gene. CDR1 and CDR2 (germline): KGHSH, LQKENI. The CDR3 loop spans 13 amino acids. This chain connects TRBV18 to TRBJ2-7; 8 bases align to TRBD2. The source is a human donor with active or convalescent COVID-19. The donor label of this sample is uncertain. The sequenced material came from peripheral blood. CDR3 DNA: TGTGCCAGCTCCCGGACTAGCACCCACGAGCAGTACTTC. This codes for CASSRTSTHEQYF.